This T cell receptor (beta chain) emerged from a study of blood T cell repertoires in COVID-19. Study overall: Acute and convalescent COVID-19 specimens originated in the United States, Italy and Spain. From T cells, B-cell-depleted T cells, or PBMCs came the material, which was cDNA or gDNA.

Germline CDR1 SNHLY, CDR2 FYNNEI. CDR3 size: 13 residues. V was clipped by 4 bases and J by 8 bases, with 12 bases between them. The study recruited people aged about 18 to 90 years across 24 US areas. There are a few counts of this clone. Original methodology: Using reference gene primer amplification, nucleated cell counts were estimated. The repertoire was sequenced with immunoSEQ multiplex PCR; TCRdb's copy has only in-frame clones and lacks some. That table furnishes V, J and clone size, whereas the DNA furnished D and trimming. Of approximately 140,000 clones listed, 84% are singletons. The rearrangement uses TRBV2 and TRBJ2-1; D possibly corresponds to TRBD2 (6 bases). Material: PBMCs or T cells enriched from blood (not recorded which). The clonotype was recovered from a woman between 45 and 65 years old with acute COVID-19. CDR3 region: CASSALRGYEQFF. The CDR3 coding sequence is TGTGCCAGCAGTGCTCTCCGGGGGTATGAGCAGTTCTTC. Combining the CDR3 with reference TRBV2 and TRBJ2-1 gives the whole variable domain EPEVTQTPSHQVTQMGQEVILRCVPISNHLYFYWYRQILGQKVEFLVSFYNNEISEKSEIFDDQFSVERPDGSNFTLKIRSTKLEDSAMYFCASSALRGYEQFFGPGTRLTVL.